This TCR beta chain was sequenced during a study of HIV-infected children after antiretroviral therapy interruption. The length of the CDR3 is 12 residues. V was pared by 7 bases and J by 1 base, with 7 bases between. Germline assignment: CDR1 SNHLY and CDR2 FYNNEI. The treatment: PENTA 11 planned treatment interruption arm or continuous ART arm. There are many counts of this clonotype. A 3' RACE protocol on RNA, with unique molecular identifiers, produced the TCR library. TCRdb itself ran the 3' RACE reads through MiXCR, one entry per CDR3 protein. The sample carries about 15,000 distinct CDR3 sequences, more than 3% recorded once.

The chain recombines TRBV2 with TRBJ1-1, with D uncertain. This material consisted of CD45RA+ CD4+ T cells from PBMCs, taken from a donor given antiretroviral therapy, either interrupted or continuous. This sample's subset: naive CD4+ CD45RA+ CD45RO- T cells. The TCR comes from a child aged 2-17 years with HIV. CDR3 amino acids: CASNSRNTEAFF. CDR3 DNA sequence: TGTGCCAGCAATTCACGGAACACTGAAGCTTTCTTT.